This TCR beta chain is drawn from a study of T-cell reconstitution after alpha-beta-depleted transplantation in children. Molecular barcoding with unique molecular identifiers was used for the TCRbeta library. TCRdb redid the calling of the PCR reads with MiXCR, one entry per CDR3 protein. The repertoire consists of hundreds of thousands of distinct CDR3 sequences, with about an eighth occurring once and the leading ten covering 2% to 2.5%. Losses at the gene ends were 5 bases for V and 2 bases for J; bases not matched to a gene: 4. CDR3 size: 15 residues. Germline CDR1 and CDR2: DFQATT and SNEGSKA (reference sequence). This clonotype was picked up a small number of times.

The sequence derives from a male patient between 5 and 17 years old who had a stem cell transplant for acute myeloid leukemia, so the T cells may come from the graft donor. The source was PBMCs, mostly from graft donor cells, collected 360 days after TCRalphabeta/CD19-depleted stem cell transplant. V gene TRBV20-1 combines with J gene TRBJ2-1; 12 bases agree with TRBD2. For the CDR3, the DNA is TGCAGTGCTGGACCTAGCGGGAGGGCCTACAATGAGCAGTTCTTC. Its protein product is CSAGPSGRAYNEQFF.